The rows below give T cell receptor beta chains drawn from one sample of a study of blood T cell repertoires in COVID-19. Clones were read by immunoSEQ multiplex PCR, and TCRdb kept only the in-frame ones, dropping some. The sample consists of 180,000 or so clones, over 70% of them appearing once. Sequenced sample: PBMCs or T cells enriched from blood (not recorded which). These receptors all come from a woman between 45 and 65 years old in a cohort exposed to, infected with or recovered from COVID-19 (not recorded which). Each CDR3 is given with its conserved first and last residue. The D gene is left open where the match is weak. Expanded clones are given a class, and other clones once, few, many or no size at all.

V: TRBV7-2
size: -
J: TRBJ2-1
length: 15
D: -
DNA: TGTGCCAGCAGCCTTGCTGGAGGTGCTTACAATGAGCAGTTCTTC
CDR3: CASSLAGGAYNEQFF

V: TRBV6-6
size: -
J: TRBJ1-3
length: 14
D: -
DNA: TGTGCCAGCAGTTACGACGGCGCTAGCAACACCATATATTTT
CDR3: CASSYDGASNTIYF

V: TRBV10-1
size: -
J: TRBJ1-1
length: 12
D: -
DNA: TGCGCCAGCAGTGAGTCAGGCGGTGAAGCTTTCTTT
CDR3: CASSESGGEAFF

V: TRBV28
size: -
J: TRBJ1-1
length: 12
D: -
DNA: TGTGCCAGCAGTTTTAGGCGAGGGCGGGCTTTCTTT
CDR3: CASSFRRGRAFF

V: TRBV25-1
size: -
J: TRBJ1-3
length: 15
D: TRBD1
DNA: TGTGCCAGCAGTGACCGACAGGGGCCTGGAAACACCATATATTTT
CDR3: CASSDRQGPGNTIYF

V: TRBV25-1
size: -
J: TRBJ2-5
length: 16
D: TRBD1
DNA: TGTGCCAGCAGTGAATGGACAGGGGTGAAGTCAGAGACCCAGTACTTC
CDR3: CASSEWTGVKSETQYF

V: TRBV6-5
size: -
J: TRBJ2-4
length: 12
D: -
DNA: TGTGCCAGCAGTCTTGCCAAAAACATTCAGTACTTC
CDR3: CASSLAKNIQYF

V: TRBV21-1
size: -
J: TRBJ2-2
length: 15
D: -
DNA: TGTGCCAGCAGCAAAGTGACAGCGAACACCGGGGAGCTGTTTTTT
CDR3: CASSKVTANTGELFF

V: TRBV7-6
size: -
J: TRBJ2-1
length: 14
D: -
DNA: TGTGCCAGCAGCTCGATTGACAGCTACAATGAGCAGTTCTTC
CDR3: CASSSIDSYNEQFF

V: TRBV9
size: -
J: TRBJ1-5
length: 14
D: -
DNA: TGTGCCAGCAGCAGTGGGGGGATCAATCAGCCCCAGCATTTT
CDR3: CASSSGGINQPQHF

V: TRBV28
size: -
J: TRBJ2-2
length: 14
D: TRBD2
DNA: TGTGCCACCCCTAAGGGAGGGGACACCGGGGAGCTGTTTTTT
CDR3: CATPKGGDTGELFF

V: TRBV9
size: -
J: TRBJ2-1
length: 16
D: TRBD2
DNA: TGTGCCAGCAGCCCCCGACTAGCGGGGGTCGTCAATGAGCAGTTCTTC
CDR3: CASSPRLAGVVNEQFF

V: TRBV9
size: -
J: TRBJ2-3
length: 12
D: -
DNA: TGTGCCAGCAGCGTAGTATCAGATACGCAGTATTTT
CDR3: CASSVVSDTQYF

V: TRBV7-9
size: -
J: TRBJ2-3
length: 16
D: -
DNA: TGTGCCAGCAGCTTAAGCTCGCTGACAGGCACAGATACGCAGTATTTT
CDR3: CASSLSSLTGTDTQYF

V: TRBV7-9
size: -
J: TRBJ2-1
length: 15
D: TRBD2
DNA: TGTGCCAGCAGCCCAGGACTAGCGGGGGGCAGTGAGCAGTTCTTC
CDR3: CASSPGLAGGSEQFF

V: TRBV11-2
size: once
J: TRBJ1-2
length: 15
D: TRBD1
DNA: TGTGCCAGCAGACCAAGCCACGACAGGGGGCCTGGCTACACCTTC
CDR3: CASRPSHDRGPGYTF

V: TRBV6-5
size: -
J: TRBJ2-5
length: 15
D: -
DNA: TGTGCCAGCAGTTACGCAAGCCAACGCCAAGAGACCCAGTACTTC
CDR3: CASSYASQRQETQYF

V: TRBV5-1
size: -
J: TRBJ2-1
length: 14
D: -
DNA: TGCGCCAGCAGCTTGGGAGGGGGCTACAATGAGCAGTTCTTC
CDR3: CASSLGGGYNEQFF

V: TRBV15
size: -
J: TRBJ1-1
length: 14
D: -
DNA: TGTGCCACCAGCAGGCAGGGACAACGAGGAGAAGCTTTCTTT
CDR3: CATSRQGQRGEAFF

V: TRBV4-1
size: -
J: TRBJ2-1
length: 19
D: TRBD1
DNA: TGCGCCAGCAGCCAAGAGAGGCAGGGGGTGAACCCGTCCTACAATGAGCAGTTCTTC
CDR3: CASSQERQGVNPSYNEQFF

V: TRBV7-2
size: few
J: TRBJ2-1
length: 14
D: -
DNA: TGTGCCAGCAGCTTCCGGGTCGCGAACAATGAGCAGTTCTTC
CDR3: CASSFRVANNEQFF

V: TRBV15
size: -
J: TRBJ2-1
length: 16
D: -
DNA: TGTGCCACCAGTGCCCGGGATACACAAGATCGAGCTGAGCAGTTCTTC
CDR3: CATSARDTQDRAEQFF

V: TRBV5-1
size: -
J: TRBJ1-1
length: 16
D: TRBD1
DNA: TGCGCCAGCAGTCGACAGGGCGACCTGGGGGGCGCTGAAGCTTTCTTT
CDR3: CASSRQGDLGGAEAFF

V: TRBV25-1
size: -
J: TRBJ2-7
length: 13
D: TRBD1
DNA: TGTGCCAGCCGGGGACAGGTAATTGGCGAGCAGTACTTC
CDR3: CASRGQVIGEQYF

V: TRBV9
size: -
J: TRBJ2-7
length: 14
D: -
DNA: TGTGCCAGCAGCGTAGATAACTTCCCCTACGAGCAGTACTTC
CDR3: CASSVDNFPYEQYF

V: TRBV5-8
size: -
J: TRBJ1-3
length: 15
D: TRBD1
DNA: TGTGCCAGCAGCTTGGGACAGGGGGCAAGGAACACCATATATTTT
CDR3: CASSLGQGARNTIYF

V: TRBV24-1
size: -
J: TRBJ2-2
length: 16
D: TRBD1
DNA: TGTGCCACCAGTGATGCCGGGACAGGGTTCCCCGGGGAGCTGTTTTTT
CDR3: CATSDAGTGFPGELFF

V: TRBV18
size: few
J: TRBJ1-2
length: 14
D: TRBD1
DNA: TGTGCCAGCCTCCGGGACAGGGATAAAGATGGCTACACCTTC
CDR3: CASLRDRDKDGYTF

V: TRBV5-1
size: -
J: TRBJ2-7
length: 12
D: -
DNA: TGCGCCAGCAGCCAAGACAGCTACGAGCAGTACTTC
CDR3: CASSQDSYEQYF

V: TRBV2
size: once
J: TRBJ2-3
length: 15
D: TRBD1
DNA: TGTGCCAGCAGTGAAGACAGGGGGTCCCCAGATACGCAGTATTTT
CDR3: CASSEDRGSPDTQYF

V: TRBV19
size: -
J: TRBJ1-2
length: 13
D: TRBD1
DNA: TGTGCCAGTCGTGACAGGGGGAGGGATGGCTACACCTTC
CDR3: CASRDRGRDGYTF